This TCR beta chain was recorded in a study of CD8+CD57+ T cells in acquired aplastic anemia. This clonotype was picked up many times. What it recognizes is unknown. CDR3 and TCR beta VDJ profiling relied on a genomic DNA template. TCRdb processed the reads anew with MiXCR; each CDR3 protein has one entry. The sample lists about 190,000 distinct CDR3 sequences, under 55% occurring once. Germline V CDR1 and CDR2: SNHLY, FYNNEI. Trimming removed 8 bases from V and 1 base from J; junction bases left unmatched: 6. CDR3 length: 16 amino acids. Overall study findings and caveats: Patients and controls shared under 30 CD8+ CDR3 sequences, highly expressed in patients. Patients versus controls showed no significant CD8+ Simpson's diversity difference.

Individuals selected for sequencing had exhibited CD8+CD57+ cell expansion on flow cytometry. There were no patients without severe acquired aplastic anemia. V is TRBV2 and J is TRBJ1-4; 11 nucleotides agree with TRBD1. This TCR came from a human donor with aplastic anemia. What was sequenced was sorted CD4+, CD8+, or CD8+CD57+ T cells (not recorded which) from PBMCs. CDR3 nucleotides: TGTGCCAGCGGCTCAGGGACAGGGGGAACTAATGAAAAACTGTTTTTT. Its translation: CASGSGTGGTNEKLFF.